A selection of T cell receptor beta chains follows, all from one sample in a study of shared clonotypes between healthy human individuals. The method was immunoSEQ multiplex PCR; TCRdb's version includes in-frame clones alone and lacks a portion of them. The table records millions of clones, approximately 95% of them present only once. The material sequenced was naive CD4+ T cells from PBMCs. The receptors here all came from a man aged 18 to 29 in good health. Some clones in this sample may be carry-over from other donors' samples. CDR3s include the opening cysteine and the closing phenylalanine or tryptophan. D genes are given only for firm matches.

V gene,D gene,J gene,CDR3 DNA,CDR3 protein
TRBV5-1,TRBD2,TRBJ2-1,TGCGCCAGCAGGGGAGGGAGGGTTTACAATGAGCAGTTCTTC,CASRGGRVYNEQFF
TRBV6-6,.,TRBJ1-5,TGTGCCAACCCCGGTGTTTTCACCACCCAGCATTTT,CANPGVFTTQHF
TRBV11-2,TRBD2,TRBJ2-4,TGTGCCAGCAGCTTAGGCCTAGCGGAGGGAGACATTCAGTACTTC,CASSLGLAEGDIQYF
TRBV11-2,.,TRBJ2-4,TGTGCCAGCAGCCTAACAGGGGGTCTAGCGGGGATTCAGTACTTC,CASSLTGGLAGIQYF
TRBV7-2,TRBD2,TRBJ2-7,TGTGCCAGCAGCTTGGGGAGGGACCCGTCTTACGAGCAGTACTTC,CASSLGRDPSYEQYF
TRBV14,.,TRBJ1-1,TGTGCCAGCAGCCAAGATTTAGGGGGAGTAAGCACTGAAGCTTTCTTT,CASSQDLGGVSTEAFF
TRBV7-9,.,TRBJ2-1,TGTGCCAGCAGCCTCGGAAGCGGTAATGAGCAGTTCTTC,CASSLGSGNEQFF
TRBV20-1,.,TRBJ1-2,TGCAGTGCTAGAGCACGGGGCGTCTACACCTTC,CSARARGVYTF
TRBV6-1,TRBD1,TRBJ2-1,TGTGCCAGCAGTGAAGTATCCAGGGGGAATGAGCAGTTCTTC,CASSEVSRGNEQFF
TRBV12-5,TRBD2,TRBJ2-1,TGTGCTAGTGGTTTATCTAGCGGGAGTTTCAATGAGCAGTTCTTC,CASGLSSGSFNEQFF
TRBV5-1,TRBD2,TRBJ2-3,TGCGCCAGCAGCTCTTCGGGACTAGTGGGAGATACGCAGTATTTT,CASSSSGLVGDTQYF
TRBV30,TRBD1,TRBJ1-3,TGTGCCTGGAGTGTAGCAGGGGGCGGAAACACCATATATTTT,CAWSVAGGGNTIYF
TRBV6-1,TRBD1,TRBJ1-5,TGTGCCAGCAGTGAATTTGGGACAGACATAGAGCCCCAGCATTTT,CASSEFGTDIEPQHF
TRBV11-2,.,TRBJ1-6,TGTGCCAGCAGCTTCGGTAGCTCCTATAATTCACCCCTCCACTTT,CASSFGSSYNSPLHF
TRBV28,TRBD1,TRBJ1-2,TGTGCCAGCAGGGACAGGGTCCCCACTAACTATGGCTACACCTTC,CASRDRVPTNYGYTF
TRBV7-3,.,TRBJ2-5,TGTGCCAGCAGCTCGGTTTACCAAGAGACCCAGTACTTC,CASSSVYQETQYF
TRBV18,.,TRBJ1-5,TGTGCCAGCTCACCAGAGCCGGGTTTAAATCAGCCCCAGCATTTT,CASSPEPGLNQPQHF
TRBV5-1,TRBD2,TRBJ2-1,TGCGCCAGCAGCTTGGGGCAGGGACTAGTTTCCGATGAGCAGTTCTTC,CASSLGQGLVSDEQFF